A selection of T cell receptor beta chains follows, all from one sample in a study of Graves' ophthalmopathy and Graves' hyperthyroidism. From the multiplex PCR reads, TCRdb called clonotypes with MiXCR, one entry per CDR3 protein. Of under 350,000 distinct CDR3 sequences listed, roughly a sixth were seen once; the top ten hold about 12%. The sequenced sample consisted of peripheral blood. These receptors all stem from an adult man with Graves' ophthalmopathy. Both conserved end residues are part of each CDR3. The order of the fields is J gene, V gene, CDR3 protein.

TRBJ1-1,TRBV29-1,CSLSRGTEAFF
TRBJ2-7,TRBV28,CASSFLDRTYEQYF
TRBJ2-7,TRBV5-1,CASSSDNSYEQYF
TRBJ1-5,TRBV19,CASSIDPGGTIIPQPQHF
TRBJ2-7,TRBV11-2,CASSTGGQAYEQYF
TRBJ2-2,TRBV2,CASRGRGTGELFF
TRBJ1-6,TRBV28,CASRGGRGDNSPLHF
TRBJ2-2,TRBV5-1,CASSLGQGAFTGELFF
TRBJ2-7,TRBV2,CASSVGLAGPAYEQYF
TRBJ2-7,TRBV6-1,CASSEDLMGLFYEQYF
TRBJ2-7,TRBV11-2,CASSVGGPSYEQYF
TRBJ1-2,TRBV24-1,CATSDVSGEYGYTF
TRBJ2-7,TRBV12-5,CASGLVLRDRGFHEQYF
TRBJ2-5,TRBV18,CSSSPPQGQETQYF
TRBJ1-1,TRBV6-2/TRBV6-3,CASSYPRDGPANTGAFF
TRBJ2-2,TRBV6-4,CASSDSDTGELFF
TRBJ1-5,TRBV30,CAWSVGGQGNQPQHF
TRBJ1-1,TRBV14,CASSQAQGLGAFF
TRBJ1-1,TRBV6-5,CASSYTVNTEAFF
TRBJ1-3,TRBV3-1,CASSPGTGSGNTIYF
TRBJ1-2,TRBV27,CASSSLRGMRDYGYTF
TRBJ1-2,TRBV28,CASSLSGSNYGYTF
TRBJ2-7,TRBV12-3/TRBV12-4,CASSFSVAVREQYF
TRBJ2-5,TRBV7-9,CASSGTDYF
TRBJ2-7,TRBV12-3/TRBV12-4,CASTPDGKTYEQYF
TRBJ2-7,TRBV7-9,CASSGHRGDEQYF
TRBJ1-5,TRBV27,CASSLNAGRNQPQHF
TRBJ2-5,TRBV27,CASRTLGEKEETQYF
TRBJ1-1,TRBV6-1,CASSQGGFTEAFF
TRBJ2-7,TRBV29-1,CSVKGAFEQYF
TRBJ1-2,TRBV6-1,CASSGGGTAGYGYTF
TRBJ2-5,TRBV9,CASSASGGRQETQYF
TRBJ1-1,TRBV30,CAWNGRTNTEAFF
TRBJ2-5,TRBV12-3/TRBV12-4,CASSFRDRETQYF
TRBJ1-1,TRBV3-1,CASSQGTGGNTEAFF
TRBJ1-5,TRBV24-1,CATSDLQGALNQPQHF
TRBJ2-5,TRBV9,CASSIAGGLETQYF
TRBJ2-5,TRBV28,CASSSPGGANLETQYF
TRBJ1-2,TRBV11-2,CASSLDPGVYGYTF
TRBJ2-7,TRBV3-1,CASSPDGTSRRSEQYF
TRBJ1-5,TRBV6-1,CASSRQGSYSNQPQHF
TRBJ2-5,TRBV4-1,CASKGASLVETQYF
TRBJ1-6,TRBV6-5,CASSPHREGSYNSPLHF
TRBJ2-7,TRBV6-5,CASSFGGTGGYEQYF
TRBJ1-5,TRBV7-9,CASSSGDSNQPQHF
TRBJ2-7,TRBV4-1,CASSPIATPYEQYF
TRBJ1-6,TRBV10-3,CAISASDRAYNSPLHF
TRBJ2-7,TRBV11-2,CASSAPGTGGTYEQYF
TRBJ2-7,TRBV7-8,CASSSIGGTGGSSEQYF
TRBJ2-5,TRBV28,CASSSLADRARAQYF
TRBJ2-5,TRBV6-1,CASSPGAEGGQTQYF
TRBJ2-2,TRBV11-2,CASSLRTGTSNTGELFF
TRBJ1-1,TRBV28,CASSGGGPNTEAFF
TRBJ2-7,TRBV9,CASSVDHSSWEQYF
TRBJ1-5,TRBV24-1,CATSSGGWDQPQHF
TRBJ1-5,TRBV6-2/TRBV6-3,CASSYSESGYSNQPQHF
TRBJ2-5,TRBV2,CASKKTGDETQYF